The TCR beta chain described here comes from a study of cytomegalovirus exposure and HLA in healthy donors. Broader study findings: In the analysis, some V segments, TRBV6-2 and TRBV6-3 included, were excluded as indistinguishable. Later findings reportedly placed an Asian-associated ancestry cluster below the roughly 700-donor mean for N-insertions.

Remarks on this clone: Its target is not known.

Trimming took 1 base from V and 4 from J, leaving 7 bases between them. CDR1 is SGHTA, CDR2 FQGNSA, per germline. This CDR3 has 14 amino acids. The PCR had 60 Vbeta and 13 Jbeta primers. Method: immunoSEQ multiplex PCR; TCRdb's copy keeps in-frame clones and lacks some. The sample records 110,000 or so clones, 74% being singletons. Specimen: PBMCs. The chain links TRBV7-2 to TRBJ2-2; D is uncertain. The sequence was collected from a woman aged 40 to 55 in good health and CMV-seropositive. The CDR3: CASSLVWSTGELFF. CDR3 bases: TGTGCCAGCAGCTTAGTATGGAGCACCGGGGAGCTGTTTTTT.